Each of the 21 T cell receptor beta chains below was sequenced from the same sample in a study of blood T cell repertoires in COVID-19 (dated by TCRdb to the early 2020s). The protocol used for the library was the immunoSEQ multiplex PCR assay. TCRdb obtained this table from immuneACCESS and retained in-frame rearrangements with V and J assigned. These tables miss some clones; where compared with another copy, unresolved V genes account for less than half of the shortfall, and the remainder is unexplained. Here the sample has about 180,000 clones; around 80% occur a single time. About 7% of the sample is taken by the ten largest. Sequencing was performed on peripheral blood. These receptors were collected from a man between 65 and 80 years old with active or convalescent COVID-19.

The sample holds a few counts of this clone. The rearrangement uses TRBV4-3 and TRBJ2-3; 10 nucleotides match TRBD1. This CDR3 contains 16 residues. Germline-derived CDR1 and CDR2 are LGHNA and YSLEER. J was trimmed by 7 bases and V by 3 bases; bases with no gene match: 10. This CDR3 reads CASSHTGTGVRNTQYF. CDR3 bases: TGCGCCAGCAGCCACACCGGGACAGGGGTCCGAAATACGCAGTATTTT.

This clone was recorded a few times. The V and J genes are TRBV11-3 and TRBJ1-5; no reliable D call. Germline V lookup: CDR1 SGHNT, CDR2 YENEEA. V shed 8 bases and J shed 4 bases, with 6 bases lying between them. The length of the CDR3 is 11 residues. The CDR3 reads CASPGNQPQHF. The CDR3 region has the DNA TGTGCCAGCCCGGGGAATCAGCCCCAGCATTTT.

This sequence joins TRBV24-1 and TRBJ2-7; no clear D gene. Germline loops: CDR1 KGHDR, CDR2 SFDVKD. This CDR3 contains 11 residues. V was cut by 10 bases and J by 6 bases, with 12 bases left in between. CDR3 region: CATNFSSEQYF. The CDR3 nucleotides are TGTGCCACGAATTTTAGCTCCGAGCAGTACTTC.

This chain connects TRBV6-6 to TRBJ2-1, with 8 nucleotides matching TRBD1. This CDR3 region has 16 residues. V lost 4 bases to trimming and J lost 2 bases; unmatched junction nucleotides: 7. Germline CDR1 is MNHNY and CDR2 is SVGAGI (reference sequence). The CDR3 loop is CASSSLQGAAYNEQFF. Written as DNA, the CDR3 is TGTGCCAGCAGTTCTCTCCAGGGGGCGGCCTACAATGAGCAGTTCTTC.

The CDR3 region has the DNA TGCGCCAGCAGCATAGTCACAGGCCTCTACAATGAGCAGTTCTTC. It specifies CASSIVTGLYNEQFF. The chain recombines TRBV5-1 with TRBJ2-1; D might be TRBD1 (5 bases). Between the trimmed V and J ends, which lost 4 bases and 3 bases, there was a span of 14 bases. The germline CDR1 and CDR2 sequences are SGHRS and YFSETQ. The CDR3 sequence is 15 residues long.

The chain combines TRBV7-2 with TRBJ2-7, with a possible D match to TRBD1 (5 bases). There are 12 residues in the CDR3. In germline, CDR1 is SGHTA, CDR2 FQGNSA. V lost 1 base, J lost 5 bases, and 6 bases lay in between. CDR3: CASSLGRDEQYF. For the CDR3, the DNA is TGTGCCAGCAGCTTAGGCAGGGACGAGCAGTACTTC.

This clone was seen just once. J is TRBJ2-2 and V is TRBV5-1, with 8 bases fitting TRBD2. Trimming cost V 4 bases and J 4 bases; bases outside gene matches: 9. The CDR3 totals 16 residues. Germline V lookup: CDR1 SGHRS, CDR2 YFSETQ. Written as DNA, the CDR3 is TGCGCCAGCAGCGGAGCGGGGGTCCCCGGCACCGGGGAGCTGTTTTTT. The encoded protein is CASSGAGVPGTGELFF.

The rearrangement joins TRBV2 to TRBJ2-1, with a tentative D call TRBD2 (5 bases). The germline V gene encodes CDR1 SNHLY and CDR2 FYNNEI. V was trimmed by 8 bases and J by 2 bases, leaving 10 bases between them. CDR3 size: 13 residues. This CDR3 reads CASLLATYNEQFF. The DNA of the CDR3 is TGTGCCAGCCTCTTAGCGACCTACAATGAGCAGTTCTTC.

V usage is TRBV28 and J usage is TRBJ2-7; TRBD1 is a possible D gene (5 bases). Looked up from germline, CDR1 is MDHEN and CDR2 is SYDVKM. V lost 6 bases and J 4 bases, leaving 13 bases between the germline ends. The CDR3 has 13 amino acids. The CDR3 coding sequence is TGTGCCAGCAGGCAGGCAGGGCGGTACGAGCAGTACTTC. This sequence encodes CASRQAGRYEQYF.

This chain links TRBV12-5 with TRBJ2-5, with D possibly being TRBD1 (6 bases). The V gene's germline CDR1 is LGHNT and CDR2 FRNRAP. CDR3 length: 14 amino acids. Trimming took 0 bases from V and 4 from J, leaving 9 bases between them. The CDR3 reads CASGLVQGGETQYF. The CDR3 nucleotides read TGTGCTAGTGGTTTGGTACAAGGGGGAGAGACCCAGTACTTC.

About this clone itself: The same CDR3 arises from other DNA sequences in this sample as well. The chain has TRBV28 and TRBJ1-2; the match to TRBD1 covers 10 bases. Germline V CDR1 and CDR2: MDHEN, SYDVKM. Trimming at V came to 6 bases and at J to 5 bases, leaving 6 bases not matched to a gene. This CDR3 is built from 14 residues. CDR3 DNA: TGTGCCAGCAGCTCCGGGACAGGGGTTTATGGCTACACCTTC. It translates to CASSSGTGVYGYTF.

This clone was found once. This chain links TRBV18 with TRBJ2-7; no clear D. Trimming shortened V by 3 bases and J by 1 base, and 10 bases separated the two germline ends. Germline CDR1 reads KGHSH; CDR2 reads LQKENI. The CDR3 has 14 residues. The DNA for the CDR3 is TGTGCCAGCTCACCTGCGAGTGGTTCCTACGAGCAGTACTTC. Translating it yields CASSPASGSYEQYF.

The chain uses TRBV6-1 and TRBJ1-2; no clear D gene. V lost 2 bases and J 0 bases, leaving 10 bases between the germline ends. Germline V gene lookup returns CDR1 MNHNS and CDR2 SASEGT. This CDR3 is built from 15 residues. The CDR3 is CASSEFPTTNYGYTF. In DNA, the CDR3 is TGTGCCAGCAGTGAATTCCCCACTACTAACTATGGCTACACCTTC.

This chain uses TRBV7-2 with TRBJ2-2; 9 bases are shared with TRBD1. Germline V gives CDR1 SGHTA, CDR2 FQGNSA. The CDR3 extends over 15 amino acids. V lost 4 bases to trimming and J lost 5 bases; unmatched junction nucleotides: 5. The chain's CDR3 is CASSSGQGWTGELFF. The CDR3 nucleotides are TGTGCCAGCAGCTCCGGACAGGGGTGGACCGGGGAGCTGTTTTTT.

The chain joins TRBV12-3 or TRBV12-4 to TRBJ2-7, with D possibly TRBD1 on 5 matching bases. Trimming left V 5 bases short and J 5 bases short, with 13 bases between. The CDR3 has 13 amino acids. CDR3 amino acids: CASSQGGGHEQYF. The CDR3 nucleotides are TGTGCCAGCAGTCAGGGCGGCGGCCACGAGCAGTACTTC.

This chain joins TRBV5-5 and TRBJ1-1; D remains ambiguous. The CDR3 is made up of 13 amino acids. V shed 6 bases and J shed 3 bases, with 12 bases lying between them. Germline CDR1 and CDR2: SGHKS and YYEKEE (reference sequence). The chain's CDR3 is CASNNNPDTEAFF. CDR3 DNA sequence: TGTGCCAGCAACAATAACCCCGACACTGAAGCTTTCTTT.

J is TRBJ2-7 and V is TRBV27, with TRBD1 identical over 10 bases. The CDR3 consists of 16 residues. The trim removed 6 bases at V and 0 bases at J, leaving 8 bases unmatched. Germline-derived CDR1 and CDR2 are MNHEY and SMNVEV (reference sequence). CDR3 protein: CASRMDRGYHSYEQYF. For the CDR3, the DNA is TGTGCCAGCAGGATGGACAGGGGGTACCACTCCTACGAGCAGTACTTC.

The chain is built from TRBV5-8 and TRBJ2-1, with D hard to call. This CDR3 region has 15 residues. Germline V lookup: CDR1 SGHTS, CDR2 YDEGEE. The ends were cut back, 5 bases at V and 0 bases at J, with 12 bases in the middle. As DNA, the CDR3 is TGTGCCAGCAGTTCCGGTGTGAGCTCCTACAATGAGCAGTTCTTC. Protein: CASSSGVSSYNEQFF.

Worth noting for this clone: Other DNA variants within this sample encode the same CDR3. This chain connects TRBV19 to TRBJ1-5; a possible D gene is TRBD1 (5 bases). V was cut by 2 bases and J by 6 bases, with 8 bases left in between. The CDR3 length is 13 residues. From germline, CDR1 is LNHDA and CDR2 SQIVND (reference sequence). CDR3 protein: CASSIQGSQPQHF. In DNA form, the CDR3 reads TGTGCCAGTAGTATACAGGGCAGTCAGCCCCAGCATTTT.

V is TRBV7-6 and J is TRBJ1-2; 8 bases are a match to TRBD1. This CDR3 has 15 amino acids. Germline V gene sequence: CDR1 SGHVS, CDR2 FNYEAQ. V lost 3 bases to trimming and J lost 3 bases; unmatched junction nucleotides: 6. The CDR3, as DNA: TGTGCCAGCAGCTTGTTCCAGGGGGCCCACTATGGCTACACCTTC. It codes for CASSLFQGAHYGYTF.

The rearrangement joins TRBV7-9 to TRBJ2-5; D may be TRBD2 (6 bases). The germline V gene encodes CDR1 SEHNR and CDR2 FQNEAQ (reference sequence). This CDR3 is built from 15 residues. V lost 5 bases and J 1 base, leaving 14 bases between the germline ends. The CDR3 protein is CASSGGWDSQETQYF. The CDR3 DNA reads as TGTGCCAGCAGCGGGGGTTGGGACTCCCAAGAGACCCAGTACTTC.